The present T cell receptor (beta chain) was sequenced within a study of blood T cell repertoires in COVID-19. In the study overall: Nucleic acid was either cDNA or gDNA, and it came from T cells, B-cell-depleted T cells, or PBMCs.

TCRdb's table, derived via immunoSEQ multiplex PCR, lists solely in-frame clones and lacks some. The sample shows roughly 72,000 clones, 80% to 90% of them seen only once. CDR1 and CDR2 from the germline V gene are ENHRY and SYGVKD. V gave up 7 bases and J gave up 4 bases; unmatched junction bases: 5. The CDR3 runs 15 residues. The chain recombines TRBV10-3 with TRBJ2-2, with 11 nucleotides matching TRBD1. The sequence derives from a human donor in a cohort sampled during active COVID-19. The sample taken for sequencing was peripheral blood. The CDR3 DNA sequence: TGTGCCATCAACACCGGGACAGGGGGCACCGGGGAGCTGTTTTTT. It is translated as CAINTGTGGTGELFF.